This T cell receptor (beta chain) originates from a study of shared clonotypes between healthy human individuals (dated by TCRdb to 2018 to 2021). In the study overall: The cohort included a few men and two women between 18 and 49 years of age. Per donor, three plates each were used for CD4 naive and CD4 memory, two for CD8 naive, and one for CD8 memory. To estimate repertoire size and how much clonotype sharing occurs between individuals, the study deeply sequenced the blood TCR repertoires of roughly 5 healthy adults. Different laboratories and diverse techniques were used to prepare libraries and sequence TCR repertoires, to increase sequencing depth and limit assay-specific biases. Each donor's leukapheresis produced roughly between roughly 0.9 and 8.9 billion PBMCs. Broader findings and caveats from the paper: Sharing across a handful of donors was observed for approximately 5% of naive CD4, about 3.2% of naive CD8, about 2.5% of memory CD4, and around 0.4% of memory CD8 clonotypes. Estimated clonotype richness was generally larger for naive than for memory subsets. The small number of donors limited the genetic and exposure-history diversity represented. Pairwise subsampling indicated that sequencing depth was expected to affect the degree of clonotype sharing among donors. Sampling was limited to blood, and TCR repertoires in tissue likely differ from TCR repertoires in blood. Compared with non-shared clonotypes, the clonotypes found in all four sorted-subset donors had higher generation probabilities. Even with the large sequencing depth, rarefaction of the sorted-subset datasets indicated that sequencing was incomplete.

With regard to this clone: This receptor's antigen is unknown. The record has no base qualities; no much larger clone is one base away.

The donors were healthy, HIV-negative adults who had no recently reported acute infections or vaccinations. Every donor was a Caucasian adult residing in Nashville, Tennessee, USA. CD4+ T cells were enriched through magnetic negative selection, after which naive cells were positively selected on CD45RA and the remaining negative fraction served as the memory subset. Blood was obtained by leukapheresis, after which PBMCs were separated by Ficoll-Histopaque density gradient centrifugation and cryopreserved in liquid nitrogen vapor phase. Purity and quantity of every magnetically sorted T cell population were checked by analytical flow cytometry. Genomic DNA was isolated from each sorted fraction and quantified by UV absorbance on a Nanodrop 2000c. Based on the germline V gene (reference sequence), the CDR1 and CDR2 sequences are SEHNR and FQNEAQ. V and J lose 1 base and 7 bases, and a span of 8 bases separates them. The cysteine opens and the phenylalanine closes a CDR3 of 13 amino acids. Only the CDR3 portion is preserved as DNA: 39 bases, with reading frame beginning at the first base.

TCR CDR3 regions were amplified from genomic DNA by multiplex PCR using the deep immunoSEQ assay. Extracted genomic DNA from each cell subset was distributed evenly across all wells of several immunoSEQ 96-well plates, and each plate was treated as a replicate. For sorted subsets, roughly 200 ng of genomic DNA, equivalent to 25,000 to 35,000 T cell genomes, went into each replicate PCR. The purified libraries were quantified using a Qubit 3.0 fluorometer, sized with a Bioanalyzer 2100, and then quantified again using the KAPA Library Quantification kit. Each immunoSEQ 96-well plate was sequenced on its own single-read 150-cycle Illumina NextSeq 550 flow cell. The authors' pipeline ran thus. Because only junctional sequences without quality scores were contained in the immunoSEQ output, filtering matching that applied to full-length reads could not be performed. To assign V/J genes and CDR3, sequences were annotated against IMGT germline references using PyIR, a Python wrapper for IgBLAST v1.9. Reads were removed for weak V/J assignments (E-value above 1e-6), missing CDR3, stop codons, out-of-frame junctions, or ambiguous translated residues. V3J clonotypes were defined as sequences sharing an identical inferred V gene, J gene, and CDR3 amino acid sequence. The percentage overlap between two repertoires was calculated by dividing the number of shared unique clonotypes by the size of the smaller repertoire. RTK rarefaction, the Chao1 estimator, and Recon v2.1 estimates of unobserved clonotypes were used to assess repertoire richness. OLGA was used to compute generation probabilities for all TCRbeta clonotypes that the gDNA method yielded from a handful of donors. The source is immuneACCESS, and TCRdb retained only in-frame sequences with V and J called. Part of the clones is not carried over; for the studies checked, unresolved V genes explain less than half of this, and the remainder is unexplained. V, J and clone size reflect that table, while D and trimming were determined from the DNA. The sample table lists roughly 2.5 million clones, approximately 92% of them with a count of one. In total, the top ten clones hold under 0.15% of the sample.

This receptor chain uses TRBV7-9 and TRBJ2-1, with the D gene call left open. The sequence derives from a young man in good health. The source material was naive CD4+ T cells sorted from blood. This specimen's cell subset or site label, interpreted: CD45RA+ positively selected. The CDR3 protein is CASSLDVRNEQFF. Here is the DNA: TGTGCCAGCAGCTTAGACGTCAGGAATGAGCAGTTCTTC.